Presented here are 9 T cell receptor beta chains from one specimen sequenced in a study of CD8+ T cells in alopecia areata. Treatment meaning: oral pan-JAK inhibitor, 5-10 mg twice daily. Investigators isolated RNA and reverse transcribed it into cDNA to act as the sequencing template. Some clones are missing from TCRdb's copy, which holds only in-frame ones; the method was immunoSEQ multiplex PCR. The data contain about 160,000 clones, approximately 65% of them singletons. The starting material was CD4+ T cells sorted from blood, obtained at week 4, from a patient treated with tofacitinib. These receptors originate from a human donor with alopecia areata.

The J gene is TRBJ2-6, the V gene TRBV30; D is uncertain. The V end was cut by 2 bases, the J end by 0 bases, with 8 bases between. Germline V gene sequence: CDR1 GTSNPN, CDR2 SVGIG (reference sequence). This CDR3 region has 15 residues. The DNA of the CDR3 is TGTGCCTGGAGTTGGGGTAGCTCTGGGGCCAACGTCCTGACTTTC. Amino acids: CAWSWGSSGANVLTF.

For this clone: Different DNA sequences within this sample yield the same CDR3. This chain links TRBV6-5 with TRBJ1-1; D is uncertain. CDR3 length: 13 residues. V was trimmed by 0 bases and J by 1 base, leaving 3 bases between them. Germline V CDR1 and CDR2: MNHEY, SVGAGI. CDR3: CASSYSRNTEAFF. CDR3 in DNA: TGTGCCAGCAGTTACTCAAGGAACACTGAAGCTTTCTTT.

The chain couples TRBV29-1 to TRBJ1-1; tentative D call: TRBD1 (5 bases). Germline lookup yields CDR1 SQVTM and CDR2 ANQGSEA. The V end was cut by 1 base, the J end by 0 bases, with 12 bases between. The CDR3 spans 15 residues. In DNA, the CDR3 is TGCAGCGTTGAAGTTACGGGACGTATGAACACTGAAGCTTTCTTT. Translated: CSVEVTGRMNTEAFF.

This clone appeared a single time. This chain links TRBV10-2 with TRBJ1-5, with 8 positions matching TRBD1. With 6 bases clipped from V and 3 bases from J, the junction kept 16 bases outside the gene matches. The CDR3 spans 18 residues. Germline V gene lookup returns CDR1 WSHSY and CDR2 SAAADI. The CDR3, as DNA: TGCGCCAGCAGCCAACCTACCAGAGGGACAGGTTTCAATCAGCCCCAGCATTTT. Translation: CASSQPTRGTGFNQPQHF.

This chain connects TRBV29-1 to TRBJ1-3, with D unresolved. CDR1 and CDR2 (germline): SQVTM, ANQGSEA. V shed 3 bases and J shed 6 bases, with 6 bases lying between them. CDR3 length equals 11 residues. The CDR3 loop reads CSVDSLNTIYF. The CDR3 coding sequence is TGCAGCGTTGACTCTTTAAACACCATATATTTT. Full variable domain (missing parts from reference TRBV29-1 and TRBJ1-3): SAVISQKPSRDICQRGTSLTIQCQVDSQVTMMFWYRQQPGQSLTLIATANQGSEATYESGFVIDKFPISRPNLTFSTLTVSNMSPEDSSIYLCSVDSLNTIYFGEGSWLTVV.

The chain links TRBV27 to TRBJ2-7; a weak D match, TRBD2 (6 bases). The CDR3 sequence is 15 residues long. V lost 0 bases and J 3 bases, leaving 12 bases between the germline ends. CDR1 MNHEY and CDR2 SMNVEV come from the germline V gene (reference sequence). The CDR3 spells CASSLSFYGSYEQYF. DNA of the CDR3: TGTGCCAGCAGTTTATCGTTTTACGGGAGCTACGAGCAGTACTTC.

The V and J genes are TRBV20-1 and TRBJ1-2; D possibly corresponds to TRBD1 (6 bases). Germline values: CDR1 DFQATT, CDR2 SNEGSKA (reference sequence). The CDR3 sequence is 11 residues long. Trimming cost V 5 bases and J 6 bases, with 10 bases left between them. The DNA of the CDR3 is TGCAGTGCTGGACAGAGGAATGGCTACACCTTC. Its translation: CSAGQRNGYTF.

This chain joins TRBV7-9 and TRBJ1-6; TRBD1 might be the D (5 bases). CDR3 length equals 14 residues. Germline V gene data show CDR1 as SEHNR and CDR2 as FQNEAQ (reference sequence). Trimming left V 5 bases short and J 9 bases short, with 14 bases between. The CDR3 reads CASSEGTSGSPLHF. The CDR3 DNA reads TGTGCCAGCAGCGAAGGGACCTCAGGTTCACCCCTCCACTTT.

V is TRBV2 and J is TRBJ1-2; D is ambiguous. CDR3 length equals 15 residues. V gave up 3 bases and J gave up 5 bases, with 16 bases separating them. Germline loops: CDR1 SNHLY, CDR2 FYNNEI. In DNA, the CDR3 is TGTGCCAGCAGTGAGGAACTCGACCGGTCTTATGGCTACACCTTC. As protein: CASSEELDRSYGYTF.